The sample holds many counts of the clone carrying this TCR beta chain. Its cognate antigen is unknown. Researchers amplified the TCR beta CDR3 regions from RNA transcripts. During a first-round RT-PCR of the TCR CDR3, the HTBI primer set was used. TCRdb analysed the multiplex PCR reads with MiXCR anew, one entry per CDR3 protein. Altogether some 500,000 distinct CDR3 sequences are present, around a quarter being singletons, with the ten largest covering about 11%. These data come from a study of T cells in Graves' hyperthyroidism and ophthalmopathy. Study-level background: Blood from the periphery was taken at initial diagnosis, before any treatment. Findings of the study overall: Among clonotypes expanded in thyroid above 0.001, most were also found in blood.

The study included ophthalmopathy patients with Clinical Activity Score at least 3, NOSPECS grade at least 4 and duration under 3 months. Those patients with uncontrolled infection, other autoimmune disease, pregnancy or lactation were excluded. The length of the CDR3 is 13 residues. J lost 6 bases, V lost 3 bases, and 5 bases had no gene match. Germline values: CDR1 KGHSH, CDR2 LQKENI. Specimen: blood. The chain carries TRBV18 and TRBJ2-7; 7 nucleotides agree with TRBD2. This TCR was sampled from a woman aged 30 to 39 with Graves' ophthalmopathy. CDR3 region: CASSPPSGVEQYF. CDR3 coding DNA: TGTGCCAGCTCACCGCCCAGCGGGGTCGAGCAGTACTTC. The entire variable domain, with the rest obtained from reference TRBV18 and TRBJ2-7, is as follows: NAGVMQNPRHLVRRRGQEARLRCSPMKGHSHVYWYRQLPEEGLKFMVYLQKENIIDESGMPKERFSAEFPKEGPSILRIQQVVRGDSAAYFCASSPPSGVEQYFGPGTRLTVT.